Shown below are 7 T cell receptor beta chains from a single sample sequenced in a study of T cell changes during pregnancy in multiple sclerosis. Assay used: immunoSEQ multiplex PCR; TCRdb lists only in-frame clones, some missing. The sample has some 130,000 clones, around 97% seen once. Material: peripheral blood, obtained after pregnancy. The receptor set was obtained from a female donor with multiple sclerosis, enrolled in a pregnancy study.

The chain has TRBV27 and TRBJ2-1; 15 bases fit TRBD2. The CDR3 runs 15 residues. CDR1 and CDR2 from the germline V gene are MNHEY and SMNVEV (reference sequence). Trimming at V came to 4 bases and at J to 15 bases, leaving 10 bases not matched to a gene. CDR3 sequence: CASSSGLAGGPGRFF. In DNA, the CDR3 is TGTGCCAGCAGTTCGGGACTAGCGGGAGGCCCAGGGAGGTTCTTC.

This chain connects TRBV5-1 to TRBJ2-5, with 8 bases fitting TRBD2. The CDR3 runs to 17 residues. V lost 0 bases and J lost 1; bases outside the gene matches: 8. Germline loops: CDR1 SGHRS, CDR2 YFSETQ. The CDR3 is CASSLVVREGPQETQYF. CDR3 bases: TGCGCCAGCAGCTTGGTAGTTCGGGAGGGCCCCCAAGAGACCCAGTACTTC.

The chain carries TRBV27 and TRBJ2-7; the match to TRBD2 covers 7 bases. J was trimmed by 3 bases and V by 6 bases; bases with no gene match: 14. Germline CDR1 and CDR2: MNHEY and SMNVEV (reference sequence). This CDR3 comprises 16 residues. The chain's CDR3 is CASRANWGGGDYEQYF. The CDR3 bases are TGTGCCAGCAGAGCTAATTGGGGGGGAGGGGACTACGAGCAGTACTTC.

This clone came up once. The chain has TRBV2 and TRBJ2-1, with no clear D. V lost 2 bases to trimming and J lost 4 bases, with 6 bases between them. The CDR3 spans 13 residues. Germline CDR1 reads SNHLY; CDR2 reads FYNNEI. CDR3 nucleotides: TGTGCCAGCAGTGAATCCCAGTACAATGAGCAGTTCTTC. Translation: CASSESQYNEQFF.

This chain links TRBV27 with TRBJ2-2; D remains ambiguous. This CDR3 comprises 15 residues. Germline CDR1 MNHEY, CDR2 SMNVEV (reference sequence). V lost 4 bases to trimming and J lost 0 bases, with 9 bases between them. The DNA of the CDR3 is TGTGCCAGCAGTTCCATCACAGCGAACACCGGGGAGCTGTTTTTT. Translation: CASSSITANTGELFF.

The chain couples TRBV5-4 to TRBJ2-7, with TRBD2 matching 8 bases. With V trimmed by 2 bases and J by 2 bases, 3 bases remained unmatched. Germline lookup yields CDR1 SGHNT and CDR2 YYREEE (reference sequence). The CDR3 has 14 amino acids. As DNA, the CDR3 is TGTGCCAGCAGCTTTACTAGCGGAACCTACGAGCAGTACTTC. The encoded protein is CASSFTSGTYEQYF.

This clone was detected only once. The chain joins TRBV13 to TRBJ2-7; D is perhaps TRBD1 (6 bases). This CDR3 region has 14 residues. In germline, CDR1 is PRHDT, CDR2 FYEKMQ (reference sequence). Trimming removed 0 bases at V and 3 bases at J, with 9 bases between. CDR3 coding DNA: TGTGCCAGCAGCTTAGGATACAGGGACTACGAGCAGTACTTC. Protein: CASSLGYRDYEQYF.